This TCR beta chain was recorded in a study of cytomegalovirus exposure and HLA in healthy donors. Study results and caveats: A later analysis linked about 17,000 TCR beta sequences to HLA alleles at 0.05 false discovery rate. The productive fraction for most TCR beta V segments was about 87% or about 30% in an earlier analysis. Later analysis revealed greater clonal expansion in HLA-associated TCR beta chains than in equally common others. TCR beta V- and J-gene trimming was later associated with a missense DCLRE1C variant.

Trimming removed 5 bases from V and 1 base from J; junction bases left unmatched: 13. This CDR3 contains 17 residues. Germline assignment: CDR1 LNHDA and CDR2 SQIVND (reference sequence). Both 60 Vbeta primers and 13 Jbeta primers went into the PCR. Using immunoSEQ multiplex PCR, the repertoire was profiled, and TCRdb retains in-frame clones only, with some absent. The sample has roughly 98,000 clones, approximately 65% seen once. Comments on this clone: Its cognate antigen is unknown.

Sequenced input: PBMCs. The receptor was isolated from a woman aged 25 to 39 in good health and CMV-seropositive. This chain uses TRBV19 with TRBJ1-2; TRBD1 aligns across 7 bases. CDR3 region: CASSPFPRQGDNYGYTF. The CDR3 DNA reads TGTGCCAGTAGTCCTTTCCCCCGACAGGGCGATAACTATGGCTACACCTTC. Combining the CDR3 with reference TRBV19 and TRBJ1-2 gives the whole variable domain DGGITQSPKYLFRKEGQNVTLSCEQNLNHDAMYWYRQDPGQGLRLIYYSQIVNDFQKGDIAEGYSVSREKKESFPLTVTSAQKNPTAFYLCASSPFPRQGDNYGYTFGSGTRLTVV.